This T cell receptor (beta chain) was recorded in a study of cytomegalovirus exposure and HLA in healthy donors. A multiplex PCR was run with 60 Vbeta primers and 13 Jbeta primers. Here immunoSEQ multiplex PCR was the method, and the copy in TCRdb shows in-frame clones only, minus some. The sample has fewer than 250,000 clones; 60% to 80% are singletons. Sequenced sample: PBMCs. The receptor's source is a male donor in good health and CMV-seronegative.

CDR3 sequence: CASSQERDRGYEQYF. As DNA, the CDR3 is TGCGCCAGCAGCCAAGAGCGGGACAGGGGCTACGAGCAGTACTTC. The chain links TRBV4-1 to TRBJ2-7, with 10 nucleotides matching TRBD1. The germline V gene encodes CDR1 MGHRA and CDR2 YSYEKL. The CDR3 is 15 amino acids. V shed 0 bases and J 3 bases; nucleotides not matched to a gene: 2.